The text below deals with one TCR beta chain. Its antigen is as yet unknown. The trim removed 5 bases at V and 1 base at J, leaving 2 bases unmatched. CDR3 length equals 14 residues. Germline CDR1 SSHAT, CDR2 FNYEAQ (reference sequence). This entry belongs to a study of Graves' ophthalmopathy and Graves' hyperthyroidism. Regarding the study as a whole: For separating ophthalmopathy from stable hyperthyroidism, a 13-signature model gave 85% to 90% sensitivity and 65% to 82% specificity.

Amplified TCR beta CDR3 regions were obtained using RNA transcripts as template. After a first-round RT-PCR with HTBI primers, a second-round multiplex PCR was run. TCRdb re-analysed the multiplex PCR reads in MiXCR, keeping a single row per CDR3 protein. The table shows roughly 700,000 distinct CDR3 sequences, with 35% to 50% occurring only once. Donors with ophthalmopathy: moderate-to-severe activity, CAS ≥3, NOSPECS ≥4, duration under 3 months. PBMCs were obtained from 8.5 to 10 ml of fresh peripheral blood. The rearrangement links TRBV7-7 to TRBJ2-5; 9 bases align to TRBD2. The sequence derives from an adult man with Graves' ophthalmopathy. What was sequenced was peripheral blood. The chain's CDR3 is CASSRAGGQETQYF. The CDR3 DNA is TGTGCCAGCAGCCGAGCGGGGGGCCAAGAGACCCAGTACTTC.